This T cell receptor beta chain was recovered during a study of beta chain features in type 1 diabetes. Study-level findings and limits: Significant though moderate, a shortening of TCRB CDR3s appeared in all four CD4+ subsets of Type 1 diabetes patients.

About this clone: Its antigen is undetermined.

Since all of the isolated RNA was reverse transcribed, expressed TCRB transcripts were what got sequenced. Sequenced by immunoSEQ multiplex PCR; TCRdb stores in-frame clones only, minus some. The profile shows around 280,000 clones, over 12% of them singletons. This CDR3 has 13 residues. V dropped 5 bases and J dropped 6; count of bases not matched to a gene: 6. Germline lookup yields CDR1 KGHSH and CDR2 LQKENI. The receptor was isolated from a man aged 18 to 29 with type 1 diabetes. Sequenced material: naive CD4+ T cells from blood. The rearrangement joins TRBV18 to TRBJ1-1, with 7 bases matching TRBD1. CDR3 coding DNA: TGTGCCAGCTCATACAGTGGACAGGCTGAAGCTTTCTTT. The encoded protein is CASSYSGQAEAFF.